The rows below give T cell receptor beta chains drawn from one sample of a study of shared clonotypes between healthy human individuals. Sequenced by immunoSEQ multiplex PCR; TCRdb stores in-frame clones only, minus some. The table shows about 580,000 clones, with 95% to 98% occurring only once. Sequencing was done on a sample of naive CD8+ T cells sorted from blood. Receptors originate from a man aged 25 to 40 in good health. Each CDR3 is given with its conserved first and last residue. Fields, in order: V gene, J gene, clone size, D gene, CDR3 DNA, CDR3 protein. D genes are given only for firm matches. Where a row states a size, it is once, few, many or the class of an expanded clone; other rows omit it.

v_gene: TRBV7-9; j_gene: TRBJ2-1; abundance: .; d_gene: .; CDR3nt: TGTGCCAGCAGCCTACCCCGAGACAATGAGCAGTTCTTC; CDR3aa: CASSLPRDNEQFF
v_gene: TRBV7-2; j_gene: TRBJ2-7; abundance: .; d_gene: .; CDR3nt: TGTGCCAGCAGCTTAGTGCCAGGGGTTCGATACGAGCAGTACTTC; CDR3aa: CASSLVPGVRYEQYF
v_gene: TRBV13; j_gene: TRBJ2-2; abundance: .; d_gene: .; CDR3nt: TGTGCCAGCAGCTCAACCGGGACTCCACCCGGGGAGCTGTTTTTT; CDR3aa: CASSSTGTPPGELFF
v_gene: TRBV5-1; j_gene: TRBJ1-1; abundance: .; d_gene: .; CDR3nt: TGCGCCAGCAGCCCTTATTCTAGGGCTTGGAACACTGAAGCTTTCTTT; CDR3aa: CASSPYSRAWNTEAFF
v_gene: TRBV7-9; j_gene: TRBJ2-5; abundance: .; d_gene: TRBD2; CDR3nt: TGTGCCAGCAGCCCGAGTGTCTCGGGACTAGCGGGAGAGACCCAGTACTTC; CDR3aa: CASSPSVSGLAGETQYF
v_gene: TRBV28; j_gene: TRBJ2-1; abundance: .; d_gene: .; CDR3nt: TGTGCCAGCTGGGAGGGGGCCTACAATGAGCAGTTCTTC; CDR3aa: CASWEGAYNEQFF
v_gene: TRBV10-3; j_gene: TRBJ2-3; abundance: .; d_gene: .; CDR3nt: TGTGCCATCAGCCAGCGGGCGGGACACGCAGATACGCAGTATTTT; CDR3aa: CAISQRAGHADTQYF
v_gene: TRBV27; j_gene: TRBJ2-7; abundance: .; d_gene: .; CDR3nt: TGTGCCAGCAGTCCGTCCAGGGACGGAGCCTCAGGAGTGCAGTACTTC; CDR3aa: CASSPSRDGASGVQYF
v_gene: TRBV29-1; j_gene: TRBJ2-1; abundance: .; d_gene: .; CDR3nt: TGCAGCGTTGAACAGCCCGATTACAATGAGCAGTTCTTC; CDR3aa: CSVEQPDYNEQFF
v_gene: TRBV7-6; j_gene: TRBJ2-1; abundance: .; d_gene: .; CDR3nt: TGTGCCAGCAGCTTACGGACTCGGCACAATGAGCAGTTCTTC; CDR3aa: CASSLRTRHNEQFF
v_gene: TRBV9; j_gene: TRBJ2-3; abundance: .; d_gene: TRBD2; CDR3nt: TGTGCCAGCGCCCCTCTGGGGGGAGGGCTGGGAGATACGCAGTATTTT; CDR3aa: CASAPLGGGLGDTQYF
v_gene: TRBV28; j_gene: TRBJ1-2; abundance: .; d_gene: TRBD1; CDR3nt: TGTGCCAGCAGCCCGACAGGGTTTGGTGGCTACACCTTC; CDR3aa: CASSPTGFGGYTF
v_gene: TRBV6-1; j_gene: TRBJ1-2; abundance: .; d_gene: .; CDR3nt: TGTGCCAGCAGTGGGCGGGATGGCCTAGCTAACTATGGCTACACCTTC; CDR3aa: CASSGRDGLANYGYTF
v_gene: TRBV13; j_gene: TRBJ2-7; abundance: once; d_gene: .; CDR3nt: TGTGCCAGCAGCTCCGGCGGAAGGTCTGTCGGGCAGTACTTC; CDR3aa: CASSSGGRSVGQYF
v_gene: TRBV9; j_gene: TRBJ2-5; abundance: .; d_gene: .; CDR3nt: TGTGCCAGCAGCAAACAGGGATCTGGACTGCAAGAGACCCAGTACTTC; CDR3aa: CASSKQGSGLQETQYF
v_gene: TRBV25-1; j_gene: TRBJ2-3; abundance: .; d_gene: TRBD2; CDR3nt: TGTGCCAGCAGTCCTCTCCCTAGCGGCGATACGCAGTATTTT; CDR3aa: CASSPLPSGDTQYF
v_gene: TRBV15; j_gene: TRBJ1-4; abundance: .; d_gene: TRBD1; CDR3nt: TGTGCCACCAGCAGAAACCGGGACAGGGAGGAAAAACTGTTTTTT; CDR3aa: CATSRNRDREEKLFF
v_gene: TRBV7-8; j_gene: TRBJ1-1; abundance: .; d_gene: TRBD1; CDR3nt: TGTGCCAGCAGTAACAGGGGGGTGAACACTGAAGCTTTCTTT; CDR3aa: CASSNRGVNTEAFF
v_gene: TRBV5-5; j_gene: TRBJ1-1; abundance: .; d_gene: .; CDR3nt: TGTGCCAGCAGCTCGGGACACTTGAACACTGAAGCTTTCTTT; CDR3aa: CASSSGHLNTEAFF
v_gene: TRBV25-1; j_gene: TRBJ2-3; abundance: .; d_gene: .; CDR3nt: TGTGCCAGCAGTGTGCAGGCAAGGACTAGCACAGATACGCAGTATTTT; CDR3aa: CASSVQARTSTDTQYF
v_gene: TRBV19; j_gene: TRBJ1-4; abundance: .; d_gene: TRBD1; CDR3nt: TGTGCCAGTAGATGGACAGGGGAGGATGAAAAACTGTTTTTT; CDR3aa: CASRWTGEDEKLFF
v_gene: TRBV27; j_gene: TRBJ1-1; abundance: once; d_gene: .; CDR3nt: TGTGCCAGCAGTTCCTCGCGCACTGAAGCTTTCTTT; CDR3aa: CASSSSRTEAFF
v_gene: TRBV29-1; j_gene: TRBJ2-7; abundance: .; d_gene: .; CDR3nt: TGCAGCGGTCTAGCATCCTACGAGCAGTACTTC; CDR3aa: CSGLASYEQYF
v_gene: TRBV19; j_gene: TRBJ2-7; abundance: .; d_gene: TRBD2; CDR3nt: TGTGCCAGTAGTATAGGGACTAGCGGCTACGAGCAGTACTTC; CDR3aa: CASSIGTSGYEQYF
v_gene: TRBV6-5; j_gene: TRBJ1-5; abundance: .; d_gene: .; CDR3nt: TGTGCCAGCAGTTTTCAGGGGAGTCAGCCCCAGCATTTT; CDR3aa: CASSFQGSQPQHF
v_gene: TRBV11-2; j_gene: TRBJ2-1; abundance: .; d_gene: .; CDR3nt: TGTGCCAGCAGCTTATATGAAACTTGGAATGAGCAGTTCTTC; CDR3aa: CASSLYETWNEQFF
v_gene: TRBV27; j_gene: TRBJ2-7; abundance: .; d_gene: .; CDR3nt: TGTGCCAGCAGTTTGGGCAGGGCCTACGAGCAGTACTTC; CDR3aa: CASSLGRAYEQYF
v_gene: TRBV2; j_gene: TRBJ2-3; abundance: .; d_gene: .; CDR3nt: TGTGCCAGCAGGGGTGCCAACACAGATACGCAGTATTTT; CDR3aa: CASRGANTDTQYF
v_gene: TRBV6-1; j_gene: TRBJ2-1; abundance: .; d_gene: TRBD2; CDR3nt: TGTGCCAGCAGTGGTTGGGCTAGCGGGAGCAATTACAATGAGCAGTTCTTC; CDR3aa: CASSGWASGSNYNEQFF
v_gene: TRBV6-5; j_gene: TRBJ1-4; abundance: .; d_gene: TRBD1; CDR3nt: TGTGCCAGCAGGTCCGGGACAGGAAACGAAAAACTGTTTTTT; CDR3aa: CASRSGTGNEKLFF
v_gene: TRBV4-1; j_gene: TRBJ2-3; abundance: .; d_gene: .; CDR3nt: TGCGCCAGCAGCCAAGATCAGAGGACCACAGATACGCAGTATTTT; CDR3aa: CASSQDQRTTDTQYF
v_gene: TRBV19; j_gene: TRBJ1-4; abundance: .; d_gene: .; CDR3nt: TGTGCCAGTACATTCTGGTCTTCCGGCGCTGAAAAACTGTTTTTT; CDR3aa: CASTFWSSGAEKLFF
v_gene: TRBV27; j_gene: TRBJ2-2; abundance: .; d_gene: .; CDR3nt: TGTGCCAGCAGCTATGGCCAGGCCGGGGAGCTGTTTTTT; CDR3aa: CASSYGQAGELFF
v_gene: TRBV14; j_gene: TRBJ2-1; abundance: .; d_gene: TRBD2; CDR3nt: TGTGCCAGCAGCCATCCAGGACTAGCGGATTACAATGAGCAGTTCTTC; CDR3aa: CASSHPGLADYNEQFF
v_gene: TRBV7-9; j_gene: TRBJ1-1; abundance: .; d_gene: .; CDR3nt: TGTGCCAGCAGCCTAGATGGGACGATTATAATGTGGAACACTGAAGCTTTCTTT; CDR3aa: CASSLDGTIIMWNTEAFF
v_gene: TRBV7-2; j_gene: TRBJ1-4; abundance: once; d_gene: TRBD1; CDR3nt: TGTGCCAGCAGCTTAACAGGGGGAAGTGAAAAACTGTTTTTT; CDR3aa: CASSLTGGSEKLFF
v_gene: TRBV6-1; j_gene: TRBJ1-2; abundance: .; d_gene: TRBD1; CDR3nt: TGTGCCAGCAGTGGGGCCCCCCAGGACAGGTTGTATGGCTACACCTTC; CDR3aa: CASSGAPQDRLYGYTF
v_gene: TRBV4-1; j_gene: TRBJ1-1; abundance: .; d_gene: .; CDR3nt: TGCGCCAGCAGCCAAGCGGGAGGTTATGAAGCTTTCTTT; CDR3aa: CASSQAGGYEAFF
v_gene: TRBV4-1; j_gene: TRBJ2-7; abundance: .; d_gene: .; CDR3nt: TGCGCCAGCAGCCGGGCGACAGGAATTTACTACGAGCAGTACTTC; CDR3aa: CASSRATGIYYEQYF
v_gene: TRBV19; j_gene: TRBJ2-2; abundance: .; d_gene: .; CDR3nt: TGTGCCAGTAGTAGGGGCACCGGGGAGCTGTTTTTT; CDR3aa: CASSRGTGELFF
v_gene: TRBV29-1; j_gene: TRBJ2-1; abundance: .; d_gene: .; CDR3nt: TGCAGCGTTGAAGATCAGCACCCCCAGCGGAGAAATTACAATGAGCAGTTCTTC; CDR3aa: CSVEDQHPQRRNYNEQFF
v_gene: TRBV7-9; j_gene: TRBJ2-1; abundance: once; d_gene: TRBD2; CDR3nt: TGTGCCAGCAGCTGGATCGGGACTAGCGGTTACAATGAGCAGTTCTTC; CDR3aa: CASSWIGTSGYNEQFF
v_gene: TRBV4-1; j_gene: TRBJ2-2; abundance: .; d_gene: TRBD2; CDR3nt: TGCGCCAGCAGCCAAGAAGGCGGGAGAATTGGCACCGGGGAGCTGTTTTTT; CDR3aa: CASSQEGGRIGTGELFF
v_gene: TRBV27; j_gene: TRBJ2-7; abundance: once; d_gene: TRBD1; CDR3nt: TGTGCCAGCAGTGAGACAGGGGTCTTGGGGGAGCAGTACTTC; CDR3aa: CASSETGVLGEQYF
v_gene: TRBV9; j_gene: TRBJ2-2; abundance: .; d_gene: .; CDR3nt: TGTGCCAGCAGCGTAGATCAGTCCGGGGAGCTGTTTTTT; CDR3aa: CASSVDQSGELFF
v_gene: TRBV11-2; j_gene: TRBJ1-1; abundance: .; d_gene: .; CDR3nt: TGTGCCAGCATGGGGGCAGCAGGGGTGAACACTGAAGCTTTCTTT; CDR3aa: CASMGAAGVNTEAFF
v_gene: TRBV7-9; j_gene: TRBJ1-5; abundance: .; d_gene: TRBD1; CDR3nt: TGTGCCAGCAGCTTAGCTATCGGACAGGTCGATCAGCCCCAGCATTTT; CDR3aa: CASSLAIGQVDQPQHF
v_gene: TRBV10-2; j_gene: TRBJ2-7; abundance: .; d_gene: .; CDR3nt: TGCGCCAGCAGTGGGGCGGGACAGTCCTACGAGCAGTACTTC; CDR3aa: CASSGAGQSYEQYF
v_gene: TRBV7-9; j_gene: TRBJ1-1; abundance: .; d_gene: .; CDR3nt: TGTGCCAGCCCGAAACCCCCGTTGGCTGAAGCTTTCTTT; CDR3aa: CASPKPPLAEAFF
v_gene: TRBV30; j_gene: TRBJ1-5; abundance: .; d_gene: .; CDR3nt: TGTGCCTGGTCTCCCGGGACAATAAGCAATCAGCCCCAGCATTTT; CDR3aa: CAWSPGTISNQPQHF
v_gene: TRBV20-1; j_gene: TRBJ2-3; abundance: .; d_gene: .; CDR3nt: TGCAGTGCTTCCCTGGCGCAGTATTTT; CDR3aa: CSASLAQYF
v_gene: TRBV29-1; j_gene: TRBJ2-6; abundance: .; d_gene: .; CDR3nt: TGCAGCATAGTTACGGGGCCGAACTCTGGGGCCAACGTCCTGACTTTC; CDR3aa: CSIVTGPNSGANVLTF
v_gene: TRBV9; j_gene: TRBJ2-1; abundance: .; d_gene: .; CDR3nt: TGTGCCAGCGCAGGCAATGAGCAGTTCTTC; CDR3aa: CASAGNEQFF
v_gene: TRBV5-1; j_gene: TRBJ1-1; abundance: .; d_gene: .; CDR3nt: TGCGCCAGCAGCTTGGCCCTGGGGCTGAACACTGAAGCTTTCTTT; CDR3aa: CASSLALGLNTEAFF